One T cell receptor (beta chain) is described in this entry. Its matching antigen is unknown. The sample comes from a study of cytomegalovirus exposure and HLA in healthy donors. Findings and caveats of the study: Researchers left out some V segments, among them TRBV6-2 and TRBV6-3, as indistinguishable. It was around 160 TCR beta chains that were listed as cytomegalovirus-associated. A later analysis found common viral pathogens apparently linked to several of the most significant clusters. Information on immune exposure was restricted to one variable (CMV serostatus).

Researchers ran the PCR with 60 Vbeta and 13 Jbeta primers. Assay used: immunoSEQ multiplex PCR; TCRdb lists only in-frame clones, some missing. The table lists about 140,000 clones, roughly four fifths of them singletons. The CDR3 contains 15 residues. The V gene's germline CDR1 is KGHSH and CDR2 LQKENI. Deletions cut 1 base from V and 3 bases from J, with 12 bases between. The sequenced sample consisted of PBMCs. The rearrangement joins TRBV18 to TRBJ1-1; possibly TRBD1 for D (5 bases). This TCR derives from a middle-aged woman in good health and CMV-seronegative. CDR3 DNA sequence: TGTGCCAGCTCACCACTGGCAGGGAAGTACACTGAAGCTTTCTTT. Translation: CASSPLAGKYTEAFF.